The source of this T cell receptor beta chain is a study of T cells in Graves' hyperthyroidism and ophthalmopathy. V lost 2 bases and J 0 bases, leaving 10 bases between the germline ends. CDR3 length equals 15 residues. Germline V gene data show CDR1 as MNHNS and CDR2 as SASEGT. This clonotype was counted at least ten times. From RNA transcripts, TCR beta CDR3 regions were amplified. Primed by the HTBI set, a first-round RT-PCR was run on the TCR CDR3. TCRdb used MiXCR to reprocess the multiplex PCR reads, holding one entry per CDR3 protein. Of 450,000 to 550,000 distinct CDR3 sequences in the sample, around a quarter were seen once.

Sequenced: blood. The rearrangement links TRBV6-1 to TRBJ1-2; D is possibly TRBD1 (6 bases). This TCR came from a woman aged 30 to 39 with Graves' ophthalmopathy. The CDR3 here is CASSEPGVANYGYTF. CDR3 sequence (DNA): TGTGCCAGCAGTGAACCAGGGGTAGCTAACTATGGCTACACCTTC.